This T cell receptor beta chain was found in a study of a mutant IDH1 vaccine in newly diagnosed glioma. Study at large: Receipt of radiotherapy, temozolomide, or both preceded the study, and most received both. Points from the study as a whole: Altogether, around 93% of patients exhibited vaccine-induced immune responses.

As to time point: week 47, end of study. The investigators gave 300 ug of mutant IDH1 20-mer peptide in each vaccine dose, together with topical imiquimod. New astrocytomas of WHO grade 3 or 4 that were IDH1-mutant and ATRX-lost were found in the donors. On this clone itself: What it binds is unknown.

Sequencing was performed with immunoSEQ multiplex PCR; in TCRdb, only in-frame clones are kept and a portion is missing. Here the sample spans tens of thousands of clones, roughly 83% being singletons. This CDR3 spans 16 amino acids. V lost 2 bases to trimming and J lost 4 bases; unmatched junction nucleotides: 10. The germline gives CDR1 GTSNPN, CDR2 SVGIG (reference sequence). V gene TRBV30 combines with J gene TRBJ2-7; 11 nucleotides line up with TRBD2. This clonotype was sampled from a woman aged 30 to 39 with glioma. Some clones in this sample may be carry-over from other donors' samples. The source was PBMCs, collected from a glioma patient whose treatment included an IDH1 peptide vaccine. The CDR3 DNA sequence: TGTGCCTGGAGTCGTACCCCAGCTAGCGGGAGGTACGAGCAGTACTTC. Translation gives CAWSRTPASGRYEQYF.